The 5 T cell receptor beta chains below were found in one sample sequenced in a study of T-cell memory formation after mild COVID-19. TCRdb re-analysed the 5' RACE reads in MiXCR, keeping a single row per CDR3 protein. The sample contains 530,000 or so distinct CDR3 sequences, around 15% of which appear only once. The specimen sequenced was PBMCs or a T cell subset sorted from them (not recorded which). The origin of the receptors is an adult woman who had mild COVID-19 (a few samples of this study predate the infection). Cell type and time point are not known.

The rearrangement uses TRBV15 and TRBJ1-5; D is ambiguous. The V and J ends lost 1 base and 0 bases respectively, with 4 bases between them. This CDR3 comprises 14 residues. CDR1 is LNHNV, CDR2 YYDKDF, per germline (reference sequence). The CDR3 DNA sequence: TGTGCCACCAGCAGAGGGGATAGCAATCAGCCCCAGCATTTT. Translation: CATSRGDSNQPQHF.

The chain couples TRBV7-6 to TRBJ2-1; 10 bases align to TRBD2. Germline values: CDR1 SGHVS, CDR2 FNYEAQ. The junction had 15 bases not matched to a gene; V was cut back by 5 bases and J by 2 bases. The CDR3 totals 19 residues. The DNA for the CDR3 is TGTGCCAGCAGCCCAGGGGGTGGACTAGCGGCTAGGCCCTACAATGAGCAGTTCTTC. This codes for CASSPGGGLAARPYNEQFF. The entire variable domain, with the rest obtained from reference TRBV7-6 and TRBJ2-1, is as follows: GAGVSQSPRYKVTKRGQDVALRCDPISGHVSLYWYRQALGQGPEFLTYFNYEAQQDKSGLPNDRFSAERPEGSISTLTIQRTEQRDSAMYRCASSPGGGLAARPYNEQFFGPGTRLTVL.

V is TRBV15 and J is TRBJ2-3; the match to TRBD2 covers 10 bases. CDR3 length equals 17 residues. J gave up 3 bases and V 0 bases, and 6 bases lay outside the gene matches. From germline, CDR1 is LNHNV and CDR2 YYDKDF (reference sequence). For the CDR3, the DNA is TGTGCCACCAGCAGAGACTACACTAGCGGGAAAACAGATACGCAGTATTTT. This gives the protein CATSRDYTSGKTDTQYF. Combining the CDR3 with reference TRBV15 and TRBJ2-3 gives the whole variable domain DAMVIQNPRYQVTQFGKPVTLSCSQTLNHNVMYWYQQKSSQAPKLLFHYYDKDFNNEADTPDNFQSRRPNTSFCFLDIRSPGLGDTAMYLCATSRDYTSGKTDTQYFGPGTRLTVL.

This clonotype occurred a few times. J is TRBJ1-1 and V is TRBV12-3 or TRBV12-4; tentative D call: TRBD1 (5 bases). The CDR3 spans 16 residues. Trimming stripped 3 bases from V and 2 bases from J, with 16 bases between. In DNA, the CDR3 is TGTGCCAGCAGTTTCGCTCTTGGGGGGGGTAACACTGAAGCTTTCTTT. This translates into CASSFALGGGNTEAFF.

CDR3 sequence: CASRSRRTGTNTGELFF. CDR3 nucleotide sequence: TGTGCCAGCAGGTCCCGCCGGACAGGGACGAACACCGGGGAGCTGTTTTTT. V and J are TRBV25-1 and TRBJ2-2; 8 bases are shared with TRBD1. In germline, CDR1 is MGHDK, CDR2 SYGVNS. The trim removed 6 bases at V and 0 bases at J, leaving 9 bases unmatched. The CDR3 covers 17 residues.